Following are 9 T cell receptor beta chains from one sample sequenced in a study of blood T cell repertoires in COVID-19. Sequenced by immunoSEQ multiplex PCR; TCRdb stores in-frame clones only, minus some. Altogether some 300,000 clones are present, roughly 86% being singletons, with the ten largest covering roughly 2.8%. Material for sequencing was PBMCs or T cells enriched from blood (not recorded which). These receptors were collected from a woman aged 45-60 years who had been exposed to COVID-19.

The CDR3 loop is CASSGEETVNEQFF. In DNA, the CDR3 is TGTGCCAGCAGCGGAGAAGAGACAGTCAATGAGCAGTTCTTC. This chain links TRBV9 with TRBJ2-1; possible D gene TRBD1, 5 bases. The V gene's germline CDR1 is SGDLS and CDR2 YYNGEE. The ends were cut back, 3 bases at V and 6 bases at J, with 13 bases in the middle. The CDR3 is made up of 14 amino acids.

The chain employs TRBV9 and TRBJ1-3; TRBD1 is a possible D gene (6 bases). CDR3 length: 15 amino acids. Germline V gene sequence: CDR1 SGDLS, CDR2 YYNGEE. Trimming removed 3 bases from V and 0 bases from J, with 10 bases in between. This CDR3 is CASSGDRLSGNTIYF. The CDR3 bases are TGTGCCAGCAGCGGAGACAGGCTCTCTGGAAACACCATATATTTT.

V and J are TRBV9 and TRBJ2-1; TRBD2 is a possible D gene (6 bases). The germline V and J ends were trimmed by 3 bases and 10 bases, with 17 bases remaining between them. Germline loops: CDR1 SGDLS, CDR2 YYNGEE. This CDR3 is built from 14 residues. The CDR3 region is CASSDVLASREQFF. CDR3 coding DNA: TGTGCCAGCAGCGACGTACTAGCCTCCAGGGAGCAGTTCTTC.

This rearrangement joins TRBV3-1 (or the pseudogene TRBV3-2) to TRBJ2-2, with 7 bases that match TRBD1. This CDR3 has 16 amino acids. Losses at the gene ends were 5 bases for V and 0 bases for J; bases not matched to a gene: 6. Per the germline V gene, CDR1 is LGHDT and CDR2 is YNNKEL (reference sequence). CDR3 nucleotide sequence: TGTGCCAGCAGCGGACTTGGGACAGCGAACACCGGGGAGCTGTTTTTT. Protein product: CASSGLGTANTGELFF.

This clone was seen a few times. The chain employs TRBV11-1 and TRBJ1-2; unclear D gene. Germline V lookup: CDR1 SGHAT, CDR2 FQDESV (reference sequence). Between the trimmed V and J ends, which lost 1 base and 5 bases, there was a span of 11 bases. The CDR3 contains 14 residues. The chain's CDR3 is CASSLEAAQYGYTF. The CDR3 nucleotides read TGTGCCAGCAGCTTAGAGGCAGCACAGTATGGCTACACCTTC. The variable domain in full, completed from reference TRBV11-1 and TRBJ1-2, reads EAEVAQSPRYKITEKSQAVAFWCDPISGHATLYWYRQILGQGPELLVQFQDESVVDDSQLPKDRFSAERLKGVDSTLKIQPAELGDSAMYLCASSLEAAQYGYTFGSGTRLTVV.

The rearrangement joins TRBV7-9 to TRBJ1-2; no definite D call. This CDR3 region has 15 residues. V lost 1 base and J 7 bases, leaving 16 bases between the germline ends. Germline V gene sequence: CDR1 SEHNR, CDR2 FQNEAQ (reference sequence). Written as DNA, the CDR3 is TGTGCCAGCAGCTTAGATCCGTGGGCAGACCGTGGCTACACCTTC. The encoded protein is CASSLDPWADRGYTF.

The chain employs TRBV4-2 and TRBJ2-7; 9 bases match TRBD1. This CDR3 is built from 15 residues. CDR1 and CDR2 from the germline V gene are LGHNA and YNFKEQ. Germline trimming cut 0 bases from V and 4 bases from J; bases unmatched to any gene: 4. Here the CDR3 DNA reads TGTGCCAGCAGCCAAGAGCCCGGGACAGGGTACGAGCAGTACTTC. Protein product: CASSQEPGTGYEQYF.

The V call is TRBV5-1, the J call TRBJ1-3, with D tentatively TRBD1 (6 bases). Germline V gene lookup returns CDR1 SGHRS and CDR2 YFSETQ. This CDR3 comprises 16 residues. With 0 bases removed from V and 3 bases from J, the gap between germline ends came to 13 bases. CDR3 DNA sequence: TGCGCCAGCAGCTTGGACAGGGTCGATGGTGGAAACACCATATATTTT. As protein: CASSLDRVDGGNTIYF.

The chain couples TRBV30 to TRBJ2-1, with 7 bases identical to TRBD1. The CDR3 has 14 amino acids. With 4 bases clipped from V and 9 bases from J, the junction kept 12 bases outside the gene matches. The germline V gene has CDR1 GTSNPN and CDR2 SVGIG (reference sequence). The CDR3 coding sequence is TGTGCCTGGATGTCCTGGACAGGTAAAGCTGAGCAGTTCTTC. Protein: CAWMSWTGKAEQFF.